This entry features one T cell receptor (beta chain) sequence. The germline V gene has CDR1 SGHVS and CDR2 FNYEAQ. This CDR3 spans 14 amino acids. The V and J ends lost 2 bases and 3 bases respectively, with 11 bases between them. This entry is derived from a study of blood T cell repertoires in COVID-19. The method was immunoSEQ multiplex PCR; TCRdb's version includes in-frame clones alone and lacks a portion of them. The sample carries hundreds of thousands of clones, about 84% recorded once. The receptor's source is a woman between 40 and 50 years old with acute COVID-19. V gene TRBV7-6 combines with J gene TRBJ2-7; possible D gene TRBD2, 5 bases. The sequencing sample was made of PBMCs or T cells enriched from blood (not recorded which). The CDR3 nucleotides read TGTGCCAGCAGCTTAACGGACGGGGACTACGAGCAGTACTTC. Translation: CASSLTDGDYEQYF.